The 20 T cell receptor beta chains given below trace back to one sample, sequenced in a study of T cell repertoires in cytomegalovirus infection. One entry per CDR3 protein results from TCRdb running MiXCR on the reads. The sample holds about 150,000 distinct CDR3 sequences, 20% to 30% seen once. Source material: PBMCs. Receptors originate from a human donor in good health (CMV status not recorded). Some clones in this sample may be carry-over from other donors' samples.

CDR3 region: CASSQVPLVETQYF. DNA for the CDR3: TGTGCCAGCAGCCAAGTACCACTAGTGGAGACCCAGTACTTC. The chain recombines TRBV14 with TRBJ2-5; tentatively, D is TRBD2 (5 bases). CDR1 SGHDN and CDR2 FVKESK come from the germline V gene. The CDR3 extends over 14 amino acids. The V end was cut by 1 base, the J end by 5 bases, with 11 bases between.

This clonotype was counted a few times. V gene TRBV4-2 combines with J gene TRBJ1-3; D is undetermined. CDR1 is LGHNA, CDR2 YNFKEQ, per germline. Trimming stripped 0 bases from V and 4 bases from J, with 16 bases between. This CDR3 comprises 17 residues. The CDR3 sequence: CASSQDLKVFGGNTIYF. The CDR3 bases are TGTGCCAGCAGCCAAGATTTGAAGGTTTTTGGAGGAAACACCATATATTTT.

The sample holds a few counts of this clonotype. The chain couples TRBV19 to TRBJ2-6; D is uncertain. Germline assignment: CDR1 LNHDA and CDR2 SQIVND (reference sequence). CDR3 length: 14 amino acids. Trimming cost V 9 bases and J 0 bases, with 9 bases left between them. The CDR3 region is CASGMDSGANVLTF. Here the CDR3 DNA reads TGTGCCAGCGGAATGGACTCTGGGGCCAACGTCCTGACTTTC.

In this sample, this clonotype turned up many times. The chain joins TRBV7-2 to TRBJ1-5; D possibly corresponds to TRBD1 (6 bases). V was pared by 4 bases and J by 6 bases, with 19 bases between. CDR1 is SGHTA and CDR2 is FQGNSA in the germline V gene. The CDR3 has 16 amino acids. The CDR3 DNA reads as TGTGCCAGCAGCTACTCCCGGGGGAAGGGGGGTCAGCCCCAGCATTTT. It specifies CASSYSRGKGGQPQHF.

This clonotype turned up a few times. This chain joins TRBV25-1 and TRBJ1-1; D uncertain. The CDR3 spans 13 residues. CDR1 is MGHDK and CDR2 is SYGVNS in the germline V gene. V was cut by 7 bases and J by 0 bases, with 9 bases left in between. CDR3 sequence reads: CASTTELNTEAFF. Written as DNA, the CDR3 is TGTGCCAGCACGACTGAGTTGAACACTGAAGCTTTCTTT.

This clonotype has just a few counts. The rearrangement links TRBV7-2 to TRBJ2-2; TRBD2 matches 11 bases. CDR1 is SGHTA, CDR2 FQGNSA, per germline. CDR3 size: 17 residues. V dropped 5 bases and J dropped 7; count of bases not matched to a gene: 12. CDR3 sequence: CASSPPWVAGGNGELFF. For the CDR3, the DNA is TGTGCCAGCAGCCCACCGTGGGTAGCGGGAGGGAACGGGGAGCTGTTTTTT.

This clonotype was observed a handful of times. The V and J genes are TRBV6-2 or TRBV6-3 and TRBJ2-1; D is undetermined. CDR3 size: 12 residues. Germline CDR1 reads MNHEY; CDR2 reads SVGEGT. V lost 2 bases and J lost 4, with 3 bases in between. The CDR3 here is CASSYAYNEQFF. The CDR3 DNA is TGTGCCAGCAGTTACGCTTACAATGAGCAGTTCTTC.

This clonotype was picked up many times. The rearrangement links TRBV28 to TRBJ2-1, with 10 bases aligning to TRBD2. CDR1 and CDR2 from the germline V gene are MDHEN and SYDVKM. The ends lost 3 bases at V and 6 bases at J; junction bases unmatched: 14. The CDR3 extends over 18 amino acids. CDR3 amino acids: CASSFPGLADFRTNEQFF. CDR3 DNA: TGTGCCAGCAGTTTCCCAGGACTAGCGGACTTCCGGACCAATGAGCAGTTCTTC.

This clonotype was observed a handful of times. This sequence joins TRBV19 and TRBJ2-3; 7 bases are shared with TRBD2. Trimming took 7 bases from V and 0 from J; bases not matched to a gene: 7. The CDR3 has 15 residues. Germline assignment: CDR1 LNHDA and CDR2 SQIVND (reference sequence). This chain's CDR3 is CASTFSGSSTDTQYF. For the CDR3, the DNA is TGTGCCAGTACCTTTAGCGGGTCTAGCACAGATACGCAGTATTTT.

This clonotype occurred many times. The chain carries TRBV12-3 or TRBV12-4 and TRBJ2-7, with D tentatively TRBD1 (5 bases). The CDR3 is 13 residues long. Trimming removed 6 bases from V and 3 bases from J, with 12 bases in between. The CDR3 coding sequence is TGTGCCAGCAGCGTGGACACCCTCTACGAGCAGTACTTC. This encodes CASSVDTLYEQYF.

This clonotype was counted between two and nine times. The chain carries TRBV29-1 and TRBJ1-1, with a possible D match to TRBD1 (5 bases). Germline CDR1 SQVTM, CDR2 ANQGSEA. V lost 3 bases and J lost 10, with 15 bases in between. The CDR3 runs to 12 residues. The CDR3 protein is CSVEEQGLIAFF. The DNA of the CDR3 is TGCAGCGTTGAGGAGCAGGGTCTTATAGCTTTCTTT. The variable domain in full, with the rest retrieved from reference TRBV29-1 and TRBJ1-1, is SAVISQKPSRDICQRGTSLTIQCQVDSQVTMMFWYRQQPGQSLTLIATANQGSEATYESGFVIDKFPISRPNLTFSTLTVSNMSPEDSSIYLCSVEEQGLIAFFGQGTRLTVV.

There are many counts of this clonotype. This CDR3 reads CSARDHRAGNTGELFF. The CDR3 nucleotides are TGCAGTGCTAGAGATCACAGGGCCGGGAACACCGGGGAGCTGTTTTTT. J is TRBJ2-2 and V is TRBV20-1; a possible D gene is TRBD1 (6 bases). CDR3 length equals 16 residues. Germline V CDR1 and CDR2: DFQATT, SNEGSKA (reference sequence). Trimming pared 0 bases from V and 1 base from J, leaving 12 bases between.

The chain is built from TRBV19 and TRBJ2-2, with 8 bases aligning to TRBD1. From germline, CDR1 is LNHDA and CDR2 SQIVND (reference sequence). The J segment lost 5 bases and the V segment lost 5 bases, leaving 10 bases of the junction unmatched. The CDR3 runs to 16 residues. The CDR3 spells CASSPSGGMKTGELFF. The DNA for the CDR3 is TGTGCCAGTAGTCCCTCAGGGGGCATGAAGACCGGGGAGCTGTTTTTT.

There are a few counts of this clonotype. The genes are TRBV5-5 and TRBJ1-1; D call uncertain. This CDR3 has 15 amino acids. With 0 bases removed from V and 2 bases from J, the gap between germline ends came to 11 bases. Per the germline V gene, CDR1 is SGHKS and CDR2 is YYEKEE (reference sequence). The CDR3 nucleotides are TGTGCCAGCAGCTTGGATATGTCTAGCAACACTGAAGCTTTCTTT. Translated, it gives CASSLDMSSNTEAFF.

This clonotype was counted between two and nine times. The chain combines TRBV19 with TRBJ2-5; a weak D match, TRBD2 (6 bases). CDR3 length: 13 amino acids. V was clipped by 5 bases and J by 5 bases, with 12 bases between them. Germline V lookup: CDR1 LNHDA, CDR2 SQIVND (reference sequence). CDR3 protein: CASSPLGGETQYF. In nucleotides, the CDR3 is TGTGCCAGTAGTCCCCTTGGAGGGGAGACCCAGTACTTC. Complete variable domain (other parts from reference TRBV19 and TRBJ2-5): DGGITQSPKYLFRKEGQNVTLSCEQNLNHDAMYWYRQDPGQGLRLIYYSQIVNDFQKGDIAEGYSVSREKKESFPLTVTSAQKNPTAFYLCASSPLGGETQYFGPGTRLLVL.

This clonotype has only a few counts. The rearrangement links TRBV7-9 to TRBJ1-1; 9 nucleotides agree with TRBD1. Germline V gene lookup returns CDR1 SEHNR and CDR2 FQNEAQ (reference sequence). The CDR3 spans 14 residues. Losses at the gene ends were 4 bases for V and 11 bases for J; bases not matched to a gene: 11. Here the CDR3 DNA reads TGTGCCAGCAGCTCAGGACAGGGGCCCCTGGGGGCTTTCTTT. Translated: CASSSGQGPLGAFF.

Many counts were recorded for this clonotype. CDR3 DNA sequence: TGTGCCAGCAGCGCATACAGGGGGCCAGGTTACGAGCAGTACTTC. Encoded protein: CASSAYRGPGYEQYF. This chain links TRBV7-8 with TRBJ2-7; 9 nucleotides line up with TRBD1. The trim removed 5 bases at V and 4 bases at J, leaving 9 bases unmatched. Germline-derived CDR1 and CDR2 are SGHVS and FQNEAQ. The CDR3 has 15 residues.

The chain uses TRBV29-1 and TRBJ1-2, with D hard to call. There are 11 residues in the CDR3. The ends were cut back, 4 bases at V and 9 bases at J, with 12 bases in the middle. Germline loops: CDR1 SQVTM, CDR2 ANQGSEA. The CDR3, as DNA: TGCAGCGTTGGTCTGGGGTTTAGCTACACCTTC. Residues: CSVGLGFSYTF.

The rearrangement joins TRBV6-5 to TRBJ1-2; D is ambiguous. V was clipped by 3 bases and J by 0 bases, with 8 bases between them. Per germline, CDR1 MNHEY and CDR2 SVGAGI. The length of the CDR3 is 14 residues. The CDR3 bases are TGTGCCAGCAGTTATGTTGCAGCTAACTATGGCTACACCTTC. Encoded protein: CASSYVAANYGYTF.

Many counts were recorded for this clonotype. The chain carries TRBV7-2 and TRBJ2-2, with D possibly being TRBD2 (6 bases). From germline, CDR1 is SGHTA and CDR2 FQGNSA. Trimming left V 3 bases short and J 3 bases short, with 8 bases between. CDR3 size: 14 residues. The CDR3 spells CASSFGGDTGELFF. For the CDR3, the DNA is TGTGCCAGCAGCTTCGGGGGAGACACCGGGGAGCTGTTTTTT.